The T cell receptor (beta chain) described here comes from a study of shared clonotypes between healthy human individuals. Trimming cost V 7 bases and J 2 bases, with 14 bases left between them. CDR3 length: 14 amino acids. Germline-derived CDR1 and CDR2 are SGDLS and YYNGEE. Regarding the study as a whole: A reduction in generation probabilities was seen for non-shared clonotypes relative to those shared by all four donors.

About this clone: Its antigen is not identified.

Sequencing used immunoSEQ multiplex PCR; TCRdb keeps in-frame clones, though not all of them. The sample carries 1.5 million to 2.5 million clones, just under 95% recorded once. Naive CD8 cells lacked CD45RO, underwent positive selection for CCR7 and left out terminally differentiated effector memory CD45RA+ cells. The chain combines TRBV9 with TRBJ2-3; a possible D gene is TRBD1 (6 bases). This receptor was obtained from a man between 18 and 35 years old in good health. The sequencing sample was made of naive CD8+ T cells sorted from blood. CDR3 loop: CASGGMGYTDTQYF. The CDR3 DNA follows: TGTGCCAGCGGGGGCATGGGGTACACAGATACGCAGTATTTT.